What follows describes a single T cell receptor beta chain. The specificity of this receptor is unknown. Qualities for individual bases were not recorded, and no much larger clone is one base off. The source of the sample is a study of blood T cell repertoires in COVID-19 (dated by TCRdb to 2018 to 2020). Background for the entire study: Samples covering the acute and convalescent phases of COVID-19 were provided by collaborators in the United States, Italy and Spain. The material from the prospective study consisted of cDNA or gDNA derived from T cells, B-cell-depleted T cells, or PBMCs. Where available, HLA class I and class II types were taken from metadata supplied by the sample provider and were not determined by assay-based typing. Subjects who had been exposed to COVID-19, were actively infected with it, or had recovered from it provided the deeply sampled blood TCRbeta repertoires that made up the dataset. The repertoires were released in a freely available public database intended as a resource for research on the immune response to SARS-CoV-2. Nearly every sample came with metadata listing a de-identified subject ID, COVID-19 status, age in years and sex. The samples were drawn from two sources: the first 160 participants of the ongoing ImmuneRACE study, and 1,200 or so subjects contributed by 6 global collaborators.

Based on the germline V gene, the CDR1 and CDR2 sequences are KGHDR and SFDVKD. The CDR3 runs 15 amino acids, cysteine and phenylalanine included. Only the CDR3 part of the read is kept: 45 bases, read in frame from the first base. V is pruned by 2 bases and J by 6 bases, leaving 9 bases of the junction without a gene match. The investigation overall reported the following: The quantity of clinical and demographic metadata differed by source and by participant and was supplied without curation.

The immunoSEQ Assay, a bias-controlled multiplex PCR, was used to amplify TCRbeta CDR3 regions from genomic DNA. Per the authors' processing: Within the assay, amplification of reference gene primers was used to estimate how many nucleated cells each sample contained. Sequence reads were collapsed and filtered to measure the absolute abundance of every unique TCRbeta CDR3 rearrangement. For each sample, productive Simpson clonality was calculated as the square root of Simpson's diversity index over productive rearrangements. Held by TCRdb, this immuneACCESS table contains in-frame sequences only and omits some clones. Under half of the omission traces to an unresolved V gene where checked; the cause of the rest is unknown. The DNA gave D and trimming, while V, J and clone size come from that table. This sample is represented by over 130,000 clones; about 88% of them were singletons. The ten top clones hold approximately 2.4% of the sample.

In Seattle, one collaborating source enrolled patients while the infection was active and tracked those patients longitudinally over the course of disease. The collaborating institutions used their own protocols to collect whole blood in K2EDTA tubes. For TCRbeta analysis, collaborators shipped samples as frozen whole blood, isolated PBMCs, or DNA extracted from either of those sample types. This chain is built from TRBV24-1 and TRBJ2-7; the central 7 bases match TRBD2. What was sequenced was peripheral blood. The clonotype comes from a human donor with COVID-19, enrolled during active disease. The donor label of this sample is uncertain. The nucleotide sequence is given as TGTGCCACCAGTGATTCCCAAAGCGGGACGGGCGAGCAGTACTTC. It encodes CATSDSQSGTGEQYF.